Listed below are T cell receptor beta chains from one sample, sequenced in a study of technical replicates of blood from a few donors. Some clones are missing from TCRdb's copy, which holds only in-frame ones; the method was immunoSEQ multiplex PCR. Among around 80,000 clones, around 89% were seen once, and the ten largest hold 0.35% to 0.45%. The source material was T cells isolated from PBMCs. The receptors were sampled from a human donor in good health. The CDR3 runs from the conserved cysteine through the conserved F or W. Fields, in order: J gene, D gene, clone size, V gene, CDR3 length, CDR3 protein, CDR3 DNA. A D gene is named only where the DNA matches it firmly. Clone size is given for some rows only: seen once, a few or many times, or a class if the clone is expanded.

TRBJ2-7	NA	NA	TRBV10-1	13	CASSPSGTYEQYF	TGCGCCAGCAGCCCGAGCGGAACCTACGAGCAGTACTTC
TRBJ1-2	TRBD1	NA	TRBV9	13	CASRIQGGGGYTF	TGTGCCAGCAGGATCCAGGGGGGCGGTGGCTACACCTTC
TRBJ1-5	TRBD1	NA	TRBV30	13	CAWSTGEWQPQHF	TGTGCCTGGAGTACAGGGGAATGGCAGCCCCAGCATTTT
TRBJ2-5	NA	NA	TRBV9	14	CASSGVGGEETQYF	TGTGCCAGCAGCGGAGTAGGAGGGGAAGAGACCCAGTACTTC
TRBJ2-2	NA	NA	TRBV5-1	13	CASSLDPSGELFF	TGCGCCAGCAGCTTGGACCCCAGCGGGGAGCTGTTTTTT
TRBJ1-2	NA	NA	TRBV6-1	11	CASNIHYGYTF	TGTGCCAGCAACATCCACTATGGCTACACCTTC
TRBJ1-2	TRBD1	NA	TRBV6-5	13	CASSLMDRSGYTF	TGTGCCAGCAGCCTCATGGACAGGAGTGGCTACACCTTC
TRBJ2-7	NA	few	TRBV7-8	14	CASSLAGVSYEQYF	TGTGCCAGCAGCTTAGCGGGAGTGAGCTACGAGCAGTACTTC
TRBJ2-5	TRBD1	NA	TRBV5-1	13	CASSIDRGKTQYF	TGCGCCAGCAGCATTGACAGGGGCAAGACCCAGTACTTC
TRBJ2-3	NA	NA	TRBV28	15	CASSLRLTSSYTQYF	TGTGCCAGCAGCCTACGACTAACCAGCAGCTATACGCAGTATTTT
TRBJ2-7	TRBD1	once	TRBV30	12	CACDRVSYEQYF	TGTGCCTGCGACAGGGTGTCCTACGAGCAGTACTTC
TRBJ2-7	NA	NA	TRBV13	14	CASSLEVIRGEQYF	TGTGCCAGCAGCTTAGAGGTGATCAGGGGCGAGCAGTACTTC
TRBJ1-3	NA	NA	TRBV11-2	15	CASSPIRGRGNTIYF	TGTGCCAGCAGCCCCATAAGGGGCAGGGGAAACACCATATATTTT
TRBJ2-7	NA	NA	TRBV11-1	13	CATGRGQTYEQYF	TGTGCTACCGGCAGGGGCCAAACCTACGAGCAGTACTTC
TRBJ2-2	TRBD2	NA	TRBV5-1	14	CASGTSANTGELFF	TGCGCCAGCGGCACTAGCGCGAACACCGGGGAGCTGTTTTTT
TRBJ2-1	NA	NA	TRBV15	13	CATSRVLAGEQFF	TGTGCCACCAGCAGAGTCTTGGCGGGAGAGCAGTTCTTC
TRBJ1-3	NA	NA	TRBV6-5	14	CASKEDPSGNTIYF	TGTGCCAGCAAGGAGGACCCCTCTGGAAACACCATATATTTT
TRBJ2-5	NA	NA	TRBV5-4	11	CASSQQETQYF	TGTGCCAGCAGCCAACAAGAGACCCAGTACTTC
TRBJ2-7	TRBD2	NA	TRBV19	18	CASYKSSGEGRLSYEQYF	TGTGCCAGTTACAAATCTAGCGGGGAGGGCCGGCTATCCTACGAGCAGTACTTC
TRBJ2-7	NA	NA	TRBV4-2	17	CASSQEAGASFTYEQYF	TGTGCCAGCAGCCAAGAGGCAGGGGCTAGTTTTACGTACGAGCAGTACTTC
TRBJ2-7	TRBD2	NA	TRBV9	15	CASSPSSGRLPEQYF	TGTGCCAGCAGCCCCTCTAGCGGGAGGCTGCCGGAGCAGTACTTC
TRBJ2-7	NA	NA	TRBV13	12	CASSPSVHEQYF	TGTGCCAGCAGCCCTTCGGTCCACGAGCAGTACTTC
TRBJ2-7	TRBD2	NA	TRBV5-6	16	CASSAELGLAGNEQYF	TGTGCCAGCAGCGCGGAACTGGGACTAGCGGGGAACGAGCAGTACTTC
TRBJ2-3	NA	NA	TRBV11-2	15	CASSLAGGSRDTQYF	TGTGCCAGCAGCTTAGCGGGTGGATCTAGGGATACGCAGTATTTT